This TCR beta chain was obtained from a study of shared clonotypes between healthy human individuals. The deep-level immunoSEQ assay was used. Repertoires were generated with immunoSEQ multiplex PCR, while TCRdb's copy carries only in-frame clones and drops some. This table has approximately 1.1 million clones, 70% to 80% appearing once. From germline, CDR1 is GTSNPN and CDR2 SVGIG (reference sequence). The CDR3 is 12 residues long. V lost 2 bases and J 10 bases, leaving 14 bases between the germline ends. Donors comprised healthy HIV-negative adults lacking recent acute infections or vaccinations. Each donor was a Caucasian adult residing in Nashville, Tennessee.

Sequenced material: memory CD4+ T cells from PBMCs. Regarding subset: CD45RA-negative fraction. The source of this sequence is a man between 18 and 35 years old in good health. Some clones in this sample may be carry-over from other donors' samples. The rearrangement uses TRBV30 and TRBJ1-1; D unclear. For the CDR3, the DNA is TGTGCCTGGAGTAGGCGGGGAACGGGAGCTTTCTTT. Its protein is CAWSRRGTGAFF.